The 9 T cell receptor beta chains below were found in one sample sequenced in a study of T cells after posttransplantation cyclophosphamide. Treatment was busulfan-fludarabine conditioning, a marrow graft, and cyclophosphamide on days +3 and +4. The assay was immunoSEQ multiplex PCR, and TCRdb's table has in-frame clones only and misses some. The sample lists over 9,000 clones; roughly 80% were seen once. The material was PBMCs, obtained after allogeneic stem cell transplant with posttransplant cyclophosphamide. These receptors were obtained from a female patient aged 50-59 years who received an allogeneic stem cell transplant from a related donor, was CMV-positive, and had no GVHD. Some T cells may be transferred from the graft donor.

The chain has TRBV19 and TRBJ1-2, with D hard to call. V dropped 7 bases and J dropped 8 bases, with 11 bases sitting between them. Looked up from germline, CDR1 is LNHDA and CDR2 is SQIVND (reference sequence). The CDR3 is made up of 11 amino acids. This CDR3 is CASNSAGGYTF. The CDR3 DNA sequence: TGTGCCAGTAACTCAGCGGGAGGCTACACCTTC.

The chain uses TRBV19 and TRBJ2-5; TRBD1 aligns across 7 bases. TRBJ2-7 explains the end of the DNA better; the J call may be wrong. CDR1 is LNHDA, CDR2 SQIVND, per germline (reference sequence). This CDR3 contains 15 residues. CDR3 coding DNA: TGTGCCAGTAGTATAGGGCGGACAGGTACCTACGAGCAGTACTTC. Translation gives CASSIGRTGTYEQYF.

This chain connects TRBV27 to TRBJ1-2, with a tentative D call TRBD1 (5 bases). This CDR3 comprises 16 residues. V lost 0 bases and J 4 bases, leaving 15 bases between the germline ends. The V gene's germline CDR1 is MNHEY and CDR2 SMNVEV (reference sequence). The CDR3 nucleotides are TGTGCCAGCAGTTTATCGGGGGACTCCTTCCTCTATGGCTACACCTTC. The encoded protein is CASSLSGDSFLYGYTF.

The CDR3 sequence is CASSYYSVTSGAYNEQFF. CDR3 bases: TGCGCCAGCAGCTACTACTCAGTGACTAGCGGTGCCTACAATGAGCAGTTCTTC. The chain uses TRBV5-1 and TRBJ2-1; 9 nucleotides line up with TRBD2. Germline V gene sequence: CDR1 SGHRS, CDR2 YFSETQ. This CDR3 is 18 amino acids long. V trimming: 3 bases; J trimming: 2 bases; junction bases outside the gene matches: 12.

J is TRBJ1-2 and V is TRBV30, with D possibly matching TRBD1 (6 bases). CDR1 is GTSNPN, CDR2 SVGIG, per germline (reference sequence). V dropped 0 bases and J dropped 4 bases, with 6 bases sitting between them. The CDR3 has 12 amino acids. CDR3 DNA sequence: TGTGCCTGGAGTGTAGGGGGCTATGGCTACACCTTC. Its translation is CAWSVGGYGYTF.

This CDR3 reads CASSRYNYEQYF. The DNA of the CDR3 is TGTGCCAGCAGCCGTTACAACTACGAGCAGTACTTC. The V gene is TRBV7-9, the J gene TRBJ2-7; D is uncertain. Trimming took 5 bases from V and 3 from J, leaving 8 bases between them. Per the germline V gene, CDR1 is SEHNR and CDR2 is FQNEAQ (reference sequence). The CDR3 consists of 12 residues.

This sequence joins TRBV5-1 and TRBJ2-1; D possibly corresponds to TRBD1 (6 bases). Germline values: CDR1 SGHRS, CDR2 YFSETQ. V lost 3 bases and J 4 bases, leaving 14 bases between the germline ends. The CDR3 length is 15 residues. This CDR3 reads CASSYPGVEYNEQFF. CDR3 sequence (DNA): TGCGCCAGCAGCTACCCAGGGGTGGAGTACAATGAGCAGTTCTTC.

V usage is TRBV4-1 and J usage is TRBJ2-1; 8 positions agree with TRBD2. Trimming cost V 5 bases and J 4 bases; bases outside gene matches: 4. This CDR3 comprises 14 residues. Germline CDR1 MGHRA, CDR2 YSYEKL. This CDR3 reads CASSAGGTYNEQFF. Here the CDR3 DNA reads TGCGCCAGCAGCGCGGGGGGCACTTACAATGAGCAGTTCTTC.

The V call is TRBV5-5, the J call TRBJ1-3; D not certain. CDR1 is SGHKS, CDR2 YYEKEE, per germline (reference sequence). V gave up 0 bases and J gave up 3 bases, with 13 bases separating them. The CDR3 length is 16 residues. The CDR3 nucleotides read TGTGCCAGCAGCTTGGACGGCAGGAACCGTGGAAACACCATATATTTT. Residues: CASSLDGRNRGNTIYF.